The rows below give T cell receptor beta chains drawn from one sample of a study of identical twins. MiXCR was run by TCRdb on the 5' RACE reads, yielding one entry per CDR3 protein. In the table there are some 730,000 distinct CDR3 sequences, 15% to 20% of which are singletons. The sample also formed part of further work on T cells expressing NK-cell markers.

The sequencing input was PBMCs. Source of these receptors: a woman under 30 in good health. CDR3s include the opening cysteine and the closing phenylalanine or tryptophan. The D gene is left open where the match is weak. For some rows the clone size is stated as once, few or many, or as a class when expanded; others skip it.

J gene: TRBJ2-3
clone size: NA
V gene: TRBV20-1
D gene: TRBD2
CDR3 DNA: TGCAGTATTAGCGGGGGGAAAGATACGCAGTATTTT
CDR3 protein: CSISGGKDTQYF

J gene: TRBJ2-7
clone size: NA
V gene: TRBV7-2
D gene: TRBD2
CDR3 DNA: TGTGCCAGCAGCTTCCCCGGGACTAGTCGGGACGAGCAGTACTTC
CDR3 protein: CASSFPGTSRDEQYF

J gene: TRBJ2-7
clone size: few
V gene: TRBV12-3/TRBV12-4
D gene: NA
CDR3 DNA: TGTGCCAGCAGACCACAGAGTTACGAGCAGTACTTC
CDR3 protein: CASRPQSYEQYF

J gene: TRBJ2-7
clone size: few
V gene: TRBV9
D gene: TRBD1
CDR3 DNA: TGTGCCAGCAGCGTAGACAGGGGAGTGATGTACGAGCAGTACTTC
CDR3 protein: CASSVDRGVMYEQYF

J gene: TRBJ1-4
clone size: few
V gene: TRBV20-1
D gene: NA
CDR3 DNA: TGCAGTGCTAGGGAAAGGGGGAACGAAAAACTGTTTTTT
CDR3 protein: CSARERGNEKLFF

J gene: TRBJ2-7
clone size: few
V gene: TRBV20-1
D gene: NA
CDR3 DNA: TGCAGTGCTAGGAAAACAGACTACGAGCAGTACTTC
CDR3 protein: CSARKTDYEQYF

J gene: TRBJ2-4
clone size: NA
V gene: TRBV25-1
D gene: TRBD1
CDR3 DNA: TGTGCCAGCAGCCCTTGGACAGGGAAGAACATTCAGTACTTC
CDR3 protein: CASSPWTGKNIQYF

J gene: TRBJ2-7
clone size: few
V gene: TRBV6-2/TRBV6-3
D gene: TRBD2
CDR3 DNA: TGTGCCAGCATCAGCGGGAGATACGAGCAGTACTTC
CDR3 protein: CASISGRYEQYF

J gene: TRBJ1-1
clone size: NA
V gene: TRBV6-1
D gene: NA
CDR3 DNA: TGTGCCCTCGTACAGGGAATGTACACTGAAGCTTTCTTT
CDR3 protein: CALVQGMYTEAFF

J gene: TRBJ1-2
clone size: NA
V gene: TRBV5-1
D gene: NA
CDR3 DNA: TGCGCCAGCCGCAGTATCTATGGCTACACCTTC
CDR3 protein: CASRSIYGYTF

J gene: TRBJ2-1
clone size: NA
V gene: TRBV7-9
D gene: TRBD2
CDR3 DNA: TGTGCCAGCACCCAATACGGGACTAGCGGGAGGGATGAGCAGTTCTTC
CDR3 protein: CASTQYGTSGRDEQFF

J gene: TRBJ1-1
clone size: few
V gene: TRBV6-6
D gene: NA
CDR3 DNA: TGTGCCAGCAGTTACTCTCCGAGCACTGAAGCTTTCTTT
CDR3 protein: CASSYSPSTEAFF

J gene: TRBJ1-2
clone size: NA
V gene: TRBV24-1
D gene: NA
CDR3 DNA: TGTGCCACTTCCGACGGGACCAACTATGGCTACACCTTC
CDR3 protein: CATSDGTNYGYTF

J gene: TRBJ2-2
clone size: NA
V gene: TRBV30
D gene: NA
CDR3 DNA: TGTGCCTGGAGTCGAAACAGGGTTTCGACCACCGGGGAGCTGTTTTTT
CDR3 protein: CAWSRNRVSTTGELFF

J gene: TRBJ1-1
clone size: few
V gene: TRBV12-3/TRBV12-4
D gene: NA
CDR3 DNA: TGTGCCAGCAGTGCCGAAACAGGGTACGACACTGAAGCTTTCTTT
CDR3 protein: CASSAETGYDTEAFF

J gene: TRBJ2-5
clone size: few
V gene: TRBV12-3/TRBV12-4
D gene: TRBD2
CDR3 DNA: TGTGCCAGCAGTTTATCACGGGGGGAAGAGACCCAGTACTTC
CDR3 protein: CASSLSRGEETQYF

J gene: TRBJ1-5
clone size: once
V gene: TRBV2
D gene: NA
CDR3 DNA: TGTGCCAGCAGTGCCAACAGGCTACAGCCCCAGCATTTT
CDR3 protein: CASSANRLQPQHF

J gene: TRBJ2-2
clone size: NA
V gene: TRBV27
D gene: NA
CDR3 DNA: TGTGCCAGCAGACTCTTCCAGGGGAACACCGGGGAGCTGTTTTTT
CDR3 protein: CASRLFQGNTGELFF

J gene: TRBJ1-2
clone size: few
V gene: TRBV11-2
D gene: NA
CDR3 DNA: TGTGCCAGCTCCCCATTTCGACAGGTCGATTCTTATGGCTACACCTTC
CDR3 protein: CASSPFRQVDSYGYTF

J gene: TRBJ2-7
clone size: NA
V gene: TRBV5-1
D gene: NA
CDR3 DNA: TGCGCCAGCAGCTTGGGCAGATCTCCTAGCGAGCAGTACTTC
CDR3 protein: CASSLGRSPSEQYF

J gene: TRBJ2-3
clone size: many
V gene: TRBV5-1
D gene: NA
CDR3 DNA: TGCGCCAGCAGCCCCACCCACTCTTATACGCAGTATTTT
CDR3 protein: CASSPTHSYTQYF

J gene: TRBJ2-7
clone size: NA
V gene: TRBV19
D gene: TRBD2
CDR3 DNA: TGTGCCAGTAGTTTGGATAGCGGGGGTTCCTACGAGCAGTACTTC
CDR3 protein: CASSLDSGGSYEQYF

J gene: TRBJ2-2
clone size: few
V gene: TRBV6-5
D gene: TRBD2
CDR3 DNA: TGTGCCAGCAGTTACTGGGCGGGGGTGAACACCGGGGAGCTGTTTTTT
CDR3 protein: CASSYWAGVNTGELFF

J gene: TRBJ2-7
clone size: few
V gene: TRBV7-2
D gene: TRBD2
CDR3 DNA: TGTGCCAGCAGCTTAGCGGTGGGACTAGCATCCTACGAGCAGTACTTC
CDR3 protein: CASSLAVGLASYEQYF

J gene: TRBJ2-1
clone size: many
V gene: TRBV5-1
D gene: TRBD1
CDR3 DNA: TGCGCCAGCGCCGCCTCGGGACAGTACAATGAGCAGTTCTTC
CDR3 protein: CASAASGQYNEQFF

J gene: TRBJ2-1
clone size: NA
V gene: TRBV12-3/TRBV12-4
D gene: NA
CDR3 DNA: TGTGCCAGCAGGGAGGGACCGGCAGATGAGCAGTTCTTC
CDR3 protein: CASREGPADEQFF

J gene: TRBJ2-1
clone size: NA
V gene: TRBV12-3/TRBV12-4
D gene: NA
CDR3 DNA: TGTGCCAGCAGTTTTGGGCTAGATCAGTTCTTC
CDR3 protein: CASSFGLDQFF

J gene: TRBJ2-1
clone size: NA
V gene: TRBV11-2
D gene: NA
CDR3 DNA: TGTGCCAGCAGCTTCCGGGACGGACGATTTAGCTCCTACAATGAGCAGTTCTTC
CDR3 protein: CASSFRDGRFSSYNEQFF

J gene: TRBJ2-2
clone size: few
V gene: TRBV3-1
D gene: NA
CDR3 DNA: TGTGCCAGCAGCGGCTCCGGGCAAAACACCGGGGAGCTGTTTTTT
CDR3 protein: CASSGSGQNTGELFF

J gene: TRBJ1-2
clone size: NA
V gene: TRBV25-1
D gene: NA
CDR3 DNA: TGTGCCAGCAGTGCGATGACAAATAACTATGGCTACACCTTC
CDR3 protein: CASSAMTNNYGYTF

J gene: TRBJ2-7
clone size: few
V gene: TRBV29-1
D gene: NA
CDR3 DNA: TGCAGCGTAGGCGATACTAAATACGAGCAGTACTTC
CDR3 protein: CSVGDTKYEQYF

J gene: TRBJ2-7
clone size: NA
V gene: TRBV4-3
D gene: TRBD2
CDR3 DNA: TGCGCCAGCAGCCAAGAAGCGGGATCAATGGAGCAGTACTTC
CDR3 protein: CASSQEAGSMEQYF

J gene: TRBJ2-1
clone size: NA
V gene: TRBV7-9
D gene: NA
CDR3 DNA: TGTGCCAGCAGCCAGTACAGGGCTCTGGGTGGTGAGCAGTTCTTC
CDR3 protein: CASSQYRALGGEQFF

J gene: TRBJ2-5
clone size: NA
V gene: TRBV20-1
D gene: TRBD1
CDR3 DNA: TGCAGTGCTAGAGATAACAGGGGAGAGACCCAGTACTTC
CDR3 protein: CSARDNRGETQYF

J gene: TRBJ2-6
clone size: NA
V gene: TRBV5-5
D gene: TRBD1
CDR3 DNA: TGTGCCAGCAGCCGAGACAGGGTCGCCTCTGGGGCCAACGTCCTGACTTTC
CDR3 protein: CASSRDRVASGANVLTF

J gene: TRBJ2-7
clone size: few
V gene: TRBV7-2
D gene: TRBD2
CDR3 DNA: TGTGCCAGCAGCTTATCTAGCGGGGCGAACTACGAGCAGTACTTC
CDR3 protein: CASSLSSGANYEQYF

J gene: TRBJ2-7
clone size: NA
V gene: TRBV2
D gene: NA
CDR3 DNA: TGTGCCAGCAGTGAGGGACGCTATAAGGGTTCCGAGCAGTACTTC
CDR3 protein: CASSEGRYKGSEQYF

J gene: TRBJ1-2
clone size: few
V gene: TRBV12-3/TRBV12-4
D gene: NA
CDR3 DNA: TGTGCCAGCAGCAACCCCGCGGGGGTCTATGGCTACACCTTC
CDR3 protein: CASSNPAGVYGYTF

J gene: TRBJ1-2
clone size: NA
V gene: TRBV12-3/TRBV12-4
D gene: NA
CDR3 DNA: TGTGCCAGCGGGCTAGCTGGCGCAGGGTCGAACGGCTACACCTTC
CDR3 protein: CASGLAGAGSNGYTF

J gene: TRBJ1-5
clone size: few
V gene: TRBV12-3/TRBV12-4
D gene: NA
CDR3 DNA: TGTGCCAGCAAGGGGATAAGCTGGCAACCCCAGCATTTT
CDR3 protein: CASKGISWQPQHF

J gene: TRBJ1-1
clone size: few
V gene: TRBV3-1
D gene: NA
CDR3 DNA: TGTGCCAGCAGCAGAAAGGCCGTGAACACTGAAGCTTTCTTT
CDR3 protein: CASSRKAVNTEAFF

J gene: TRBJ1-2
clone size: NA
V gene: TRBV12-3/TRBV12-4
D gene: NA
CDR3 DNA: TGTGCCAGCAGCCCCCAAAAAGACTATGGCTACACCTTC
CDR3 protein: CASSPQKDYGYTF

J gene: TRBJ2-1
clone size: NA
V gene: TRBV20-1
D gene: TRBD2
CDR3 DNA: TGCAGTGCTAACCCGAGGGGACTAGCGGGAGAAAATGAGCAGTTCTTC
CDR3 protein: CSANPRGLAGENEQFF

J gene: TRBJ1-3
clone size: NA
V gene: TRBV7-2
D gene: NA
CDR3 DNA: TGTGCCAGCAGGGACGGCCGCTCTGGAAACACCATATATTTT
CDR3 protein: CASRDGRSGNTIYF

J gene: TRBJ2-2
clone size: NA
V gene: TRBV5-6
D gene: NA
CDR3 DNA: TGTGCCAGCAGCCCTCCTCCACTCTTTTCGCCGGGGGAGCTGTTTTTT
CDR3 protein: CASSPPPLFSPGELFF

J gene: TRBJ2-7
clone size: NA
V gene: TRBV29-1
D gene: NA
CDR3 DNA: TGCAGCGTTTCCGAGTCCTACGAGCAGTACTTC
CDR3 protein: CSVSESYEQYF

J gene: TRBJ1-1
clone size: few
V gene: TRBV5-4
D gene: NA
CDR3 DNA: TGTGCCAGCAGCTTGAGGGGAGTCATGAACACTGAAGCTTTCTTT
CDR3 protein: CASSLRGVMNTEAFF

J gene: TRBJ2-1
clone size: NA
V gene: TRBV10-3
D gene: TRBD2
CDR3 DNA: TGTGCCATCAGTGTTGAACTAGCGGGTTACAATGAGCAGTTCTTC
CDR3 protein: CAISVELAGYNEQFF

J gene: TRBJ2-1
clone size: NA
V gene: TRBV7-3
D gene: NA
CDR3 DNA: TGTGCCAGCAGCTTGGGGGGACAGATCGGGGATGAGCAGTTCTTC
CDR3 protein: CASSLGGQIGDEQFF

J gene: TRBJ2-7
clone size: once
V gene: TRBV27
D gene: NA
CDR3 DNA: TGTGCCAGCAGTCTCCGACCCGACGAGCAGTACTTC
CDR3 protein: CASSLRPDEQYF

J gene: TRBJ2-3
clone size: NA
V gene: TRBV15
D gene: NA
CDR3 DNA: TGTGCCACCAGCAGAGATCCGAGGCCAGGGGGAGGGCGCGATACGCAGTATTTT
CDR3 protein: CATSRDPRPGGGRDTQYF

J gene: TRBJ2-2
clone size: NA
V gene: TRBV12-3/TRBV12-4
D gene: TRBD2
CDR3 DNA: TGTGCCAGCAGTTTTAGACTAGCGGGGGACGTAAACACCGGGGAGCTGTTTTTT
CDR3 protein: CASSFRLAGDVNTGELFF

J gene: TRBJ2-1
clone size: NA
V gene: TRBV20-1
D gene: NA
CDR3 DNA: TGCAGTGCTCCTAAGGGGGCCTACAATGAGCAGTTCTTC
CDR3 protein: CSAPKGAYNEQFF

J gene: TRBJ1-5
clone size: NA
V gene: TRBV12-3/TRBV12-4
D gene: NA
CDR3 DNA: TGTGCCAGCAGTCCCTTTTTAGGATCCAATCAGCCCCAGCATTTT
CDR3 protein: CASSPFLGSNQPQHF

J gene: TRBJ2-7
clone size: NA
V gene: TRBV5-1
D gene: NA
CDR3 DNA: TGCGCCAGCAGCTGGAGAGGCGGAACGGGGTACGAGCAGTACTTC
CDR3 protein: CASSWRGGTGYEQYF

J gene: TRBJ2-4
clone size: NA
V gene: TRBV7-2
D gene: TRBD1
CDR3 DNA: TGTGCCAGCAGCACTCGGACAGGGGAAGGGAACATTCAGTACTTC
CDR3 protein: CASSTRTGEGNIQYF

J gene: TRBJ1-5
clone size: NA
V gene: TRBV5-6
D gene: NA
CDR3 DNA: TGTGCCAGCAGCATGGGGGGTTTCGGAAATCAGCCCCAGCATTTT
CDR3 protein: CASSMGGFGNQPQHF

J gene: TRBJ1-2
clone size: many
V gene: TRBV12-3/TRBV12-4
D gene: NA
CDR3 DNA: TGTGCCAGCAGTTTGTTTTTTGGACGGGCAAACTATGGCTACACCTTC
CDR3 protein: CASSLFFGRANYGYTF

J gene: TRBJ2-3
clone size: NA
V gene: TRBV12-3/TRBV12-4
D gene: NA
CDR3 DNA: TGTGCCAGCAAAGGGCAGTCTAGCACAGATACGCAGTATTTT
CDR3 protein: CASKGQSSTDTQYF

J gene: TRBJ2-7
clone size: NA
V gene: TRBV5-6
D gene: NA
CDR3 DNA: TGTGCCAGCAGCTCCCAGAATTACGCCTACGAGCAGTACTTC
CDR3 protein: CASSSQNYAYEQYF